The clone carrying this TCR beta chain was observed a handful of times. Its specificity is unknown. V gave up 4 bases and J gave up 5 bases; unmatched junction bases: 6. This CDR3 is built from 16 residues. CDR1 is LGHDT, CDR2 YNNKEL, per germline (reference sequence). The sample comes from a study of T-cell memory formation after mild COVID-19. Points from the study as a whole: The study found contracting CD4+ clones mainly in CM and EM and contracting CD8+ clones in EMRA.

A single record per CDR3 protein comes from TCRdb applying MiXCR to the 5' RACE reads. Of fewer than 250,000 distinct CDR3 sequences in the sample, about 18% were seen once. The receptor comes from an adult woman who had mild COVID-19 (a few samples of this study predate the infection). Cell type and time point are not known. V gene TRBV3-1 combines with J gene TRBJ1-6; 9 bases agree with TRBD1. The sequenced material came from PBMCs or a T cell subset sorted from them (not recorded which). CDR3 sequence (DNA): TGTGCCAGCAGCCGTTTGAGGACAGGGGATAATTCACCCCTCCACTTT. Translating gives CASSRLRTGDNSPLHF.